This T cell receptor beta chain originates from a study of blood T cell repertoires in COVID-19. Across the whole study: Both acute and convalescent COVID-19 samples were obtained from the United States, Italy and Spain.

How the authors handled the data: Reference gene primers were amplified, and this amplification served to estimate nucleated cell counts. Clones were read by immunoSEQ multiplex PCR, and TCRdb kept only the in-frame ones, dropping some. V, J and clone size reflect that table, while D and trimming were determined from the DNA. Here the sample spans almost 400,000 clones, nearly 90% being singletons. Assignment of participants to cohorts was predicated upon participant-reported clinical history. Resolution of symptoms, clearance, or two negative PCRs was present in recovered Cohort 3 donors. This CDR3 has 13 residues. Trimming removed 3 bases at V and 2 bases at J, with 7 bases between. Germline V lookup: CDR1 LNHDA, CDR2 SQIVND (reference sequence).

The sequence was collected from a young woman who had recovered from COVID-19. The chain employs TRBV19 and TRBJ2-5; D remains ambiguous. The source material was PBMCs or T cells enriched from blood (not recorded which). The CDR3 sequence is CASSIGQQETQYF. The DNA for the CDR3 is TGTGCCAGTAGTATTGGTCAGCAAGAGACCCAGTACTTC.